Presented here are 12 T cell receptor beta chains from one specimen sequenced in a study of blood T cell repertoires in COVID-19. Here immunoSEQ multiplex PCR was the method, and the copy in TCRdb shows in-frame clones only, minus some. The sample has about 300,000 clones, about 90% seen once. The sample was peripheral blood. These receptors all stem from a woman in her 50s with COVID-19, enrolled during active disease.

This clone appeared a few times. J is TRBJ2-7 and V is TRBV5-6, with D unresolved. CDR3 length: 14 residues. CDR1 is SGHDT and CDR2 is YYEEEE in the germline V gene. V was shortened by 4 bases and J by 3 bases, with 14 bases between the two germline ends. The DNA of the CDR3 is TGTGCCAGCAGCCGAAGAACACGAAACTACGAGCAGTACTTC. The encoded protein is CASSRRTRNYEQYF.

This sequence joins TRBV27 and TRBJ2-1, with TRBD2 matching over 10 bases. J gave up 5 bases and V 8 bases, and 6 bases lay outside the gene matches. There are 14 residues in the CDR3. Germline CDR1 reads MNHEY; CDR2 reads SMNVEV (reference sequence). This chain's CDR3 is CASLPSGRNNEQFF. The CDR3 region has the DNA TGTGCCAGCTTGCCTAGCGGGAGAAACAATGAGCAGTTCTTC.

This CDR3 is CASRHYRNPSEAFF. CDR3 bases: TGTGCCAGCAGACATTACAGGAACCCGTCTGAAGCTTTCTTT. This chain links TRBV28 with TRBJ1-1; weak D call: TRBD1 (5 bases). Per the germline V gene, CDR1 is MDHEN and CDR2 is SYDVKM. The CDR3 consists of 14 residues. V dropped 6 bases and J dropped 6 bases, with 17 bases sitting between them.

Here the CDR3 DNA reads TGTGCCAGCAGCAGGGACAGTAACACTGAAGCTTTCTTT. This sequence encodes CASSRDSNTEAFF. The chain is built from TRBV7-3 and TRBJ1-1, with 7 bases fitting TRBD1. The V and J ends lost 5 bases and 2 bases, in that order; junction bases with no gene match: 2. CDR1 and CDR2 (germline): SGHTA, FQGTGA. The CDR3 is 13 residues long.

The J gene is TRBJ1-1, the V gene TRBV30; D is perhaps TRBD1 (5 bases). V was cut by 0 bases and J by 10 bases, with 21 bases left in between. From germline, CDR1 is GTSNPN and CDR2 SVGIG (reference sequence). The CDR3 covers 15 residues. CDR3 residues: CAWSVRRRAPGGAFF. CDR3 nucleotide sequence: TGTGCCTGGAGTGTACGTAGGCGGGCCCCGGGGGGAGCTTTCTTT.

CDR3 DNA sequence: TGTGCCAGCAGCTTGGAGATGGGGCGAAACTACGAGCAGTACTTC. Residues: CASSLEMGRNYEQYF. The chain recombines TRBV7-6 with TRBJ2-7, with TRBD1 as a possible D gene (5 bases). CDR3 length: 15 residues. Trimming pared 3 bases from V and 3 bases from J, leaving 15 bases between. Germline values: CDR1 SGHVS, CDR2 FNYEAQ.

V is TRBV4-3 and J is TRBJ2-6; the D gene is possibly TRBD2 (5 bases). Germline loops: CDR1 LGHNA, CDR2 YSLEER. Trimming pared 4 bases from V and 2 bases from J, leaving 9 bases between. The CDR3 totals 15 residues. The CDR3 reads CASSLGGAGANVLTF. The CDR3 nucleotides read TGCGCCAGCAGCCTCGGAGGAGCTGGGGCCAACGTCCTGACTTTC.

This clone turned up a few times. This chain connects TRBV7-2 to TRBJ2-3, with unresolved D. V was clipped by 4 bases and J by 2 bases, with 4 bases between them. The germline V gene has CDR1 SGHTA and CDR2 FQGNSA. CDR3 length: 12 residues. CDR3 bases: TGTGCCAGCAGCTCCTACACAGATACGCAGTATTTT. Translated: CASSSYTDTQYF.

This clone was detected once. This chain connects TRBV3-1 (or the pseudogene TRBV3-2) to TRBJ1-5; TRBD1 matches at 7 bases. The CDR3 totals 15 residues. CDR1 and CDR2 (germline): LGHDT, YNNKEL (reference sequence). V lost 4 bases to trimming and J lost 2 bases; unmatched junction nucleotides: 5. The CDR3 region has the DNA TGTGCCAGCAGCCCTAGGGGGCATGGCAATCAGCCCCAGCATTTT. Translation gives CASSPRGHGNQPQHF.

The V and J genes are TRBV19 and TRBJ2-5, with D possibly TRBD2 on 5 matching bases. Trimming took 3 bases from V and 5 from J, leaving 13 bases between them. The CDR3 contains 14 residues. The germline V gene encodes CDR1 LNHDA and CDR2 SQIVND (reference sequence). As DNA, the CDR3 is TGTGCCAGTAGTATGGTGCTAGCTCTCGAGACCCAGTACTTC. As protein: CASSMVLALETQYF. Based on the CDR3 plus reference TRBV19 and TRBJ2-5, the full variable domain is DGGITQSPKYLFRKEGQNVTLSCEQNLNHDAMYWYRQDPGQGLRLIYYSQIVNDFQKGDIAEGYSVSREKKESFPLTVTSAQKNPTAFYLCASSMVLALETQYFGPGTRLLVL.

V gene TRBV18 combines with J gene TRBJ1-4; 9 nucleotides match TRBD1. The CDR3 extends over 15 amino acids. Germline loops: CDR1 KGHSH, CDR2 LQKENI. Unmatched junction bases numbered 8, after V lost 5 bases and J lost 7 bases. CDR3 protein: CASSEDRGSSEKLFF. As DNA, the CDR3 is TGTGCCAGCTCAGAAGACAGGGGGAGTAGTGAAAAACTGTTTTTT.

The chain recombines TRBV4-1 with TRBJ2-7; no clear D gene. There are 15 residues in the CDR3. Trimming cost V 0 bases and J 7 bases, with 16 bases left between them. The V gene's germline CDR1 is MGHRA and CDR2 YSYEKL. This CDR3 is CASSQEWAGSREQYF. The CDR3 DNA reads TGCGCCAGCAGCCAAGAATGGGCAGGATCTCGGGAGCAGTACTTC.